The clone carrying this TCR beta chain occurred a few times. The table came from immunoSEQ multiplex PCR; TCRdb's copy has only in-frame clones and leaves some out. The sample gives some 67,000 clones, around 80% of which show up once; approximately 4.3% is in the top ten. The time point was: baseline, week 1 (first vaccination visit). The treatment was: pre-vaccination baseline after standard-of-care therapy. The data belong to a study of a mutant IDH1 vaccine in newly diagnosed glioma. On the study more broadly: Of treated patients, around 62% were men and roughly 38% women, averaging roughly 40 years.

This specimen consisted of peripheral blood mononuclear cells (PBMCs), obtained from a glioma patient treated with radiotherapy, temozolomide or both. The sequence came from a young woman with glioma. Some clones in this sample may be carry-over from other donors' samples.

DNA for the CDR3: TGCAGCGCCGCCCCGGGGGGCGGTGAAGCTTTCTTT. Amino acid sequence: CSAAPGGGEAFF. V and J are TRBV29-1 and TRBJ1-1, with D perhaps matching TRBD1 (6 bases). Germline assignment: CDR1 SQVTM and CDR2 ANQGSEA. The CDR3 runs 12 residues. V was clipped by 7 bases and J by 7 bases, with 16 bases between them.